The 25 T cell receptor beta chains in this list originate from one sample, sequenced in a study of T cells in Graves' hyperthyroidism and ophthalmopathy. Researchers took RNA transcripts and amplified the TCR beta CDR3 regions from them. A set of HTBI primers served as the primers for a first-round RT-PCR of the TCR CDR3. Via MiXCR, TCRdb re-called the multiplex PCR reads, giving one row per CDR3 protein. This table holds approximately 590,000 distinct CDR3 sequences, around 45% found once. What was sequenced was peripheral blood or thyroid tissue (not recorded which). All receptors come from a young woman with Graves' hyperthyroidism.

Comments on this clonotype: Possible read error: a much larger clone is one base away. The V and J genes are TRBV24-1 and TRBJ2-2; D unresolved. The germline V and J ends were trimmed by 5 bases and 1 base, with 10 bases remaining between them. The CDR3 runs 15 residues. Germline V gene data show CDR1 as KGHDR and CDR2 as SFDVKD. The CDR3 nucleotides read TGTGCCACCAGTGGGGATCTAGTGAACACCGGGGAGCTGTTTTTT. Its protein product is CATSGDLVNTGELFF.

The chain is built from TRBV7-6 and TRBJ1-4, with 9 bases matching TRBD1. V lost 4 bases, J lost 8 bases, and 14 bases stayed unmatched. CDR1 is SGHVS, CDR2 FNYEAQ, per germline. The CDR3 extends over 17 amino acids. CDR3 sequence (DNA): TGTGCCAGCAGCTCCAGGGCCACAGGGGGCCGAGGGGAAAAACTGTTTTTT. This gives the protein CASSSRATGGRGEKLFF.

The chain recombines TRBV2 with TRBJ2-7, with 14 bases identical to TRBD2. The CDR3 has 17 amino acids. V lost 4 bases and J lost 5; bases outside the gene matches: 10. Germline CDR1 is SNHLY and CDR2 is FYNNEI. CDR3 in amino acids: CASSGLAGGPILDEQYF. The CDR3 DNA is TGTGCCAGCAGTGGACTAGCGGGAGGGCCCATTTTGGACGAGCAGTACTTC.

The V and J genes are TRBV10-3 and TRBJ1-4; 7 bases agree with TRBD1. The germline gives CDR1 ENHRY, CDR2 SYGVKD. The CDR3 is 14 amino acids. V dropped 2 bases and J dropped 7; count of bases not matched to a gene: 4. DNA for the CDR3: TGTGCCATCAGTGAGGCAGGGGGGATTGAAAAACTGTTTTTT. Translation: CAISEAGGIEKLFF.

The chain uses TRBV14 and TRBJ2-7, with D unclear. The J call is doubtful: the DNA matches TRBJ2-1 better. In germline, CDR1 is SGHDN, CDR2 FVKESK. The CDR3 covers 12 residues. The CDR3 nucleotides read TGTGCCAGCAGCCAAGCTGGGTATGAGCAGTTCTTC. This translates into CASSQAGYEQFF.

The chain employs TRBV5-1 and TRBJ1-4, with D possibly TRBD1 on 6 matching bases. Trimming cost V 2 bases and J 5 bases, with 10 bases left between them. The germline V gene has CDR1 SGHRS and CDR2 YFSETQ. The CDR3 has 14 amino acids. The CDR3 nucleotides read TGCGCCAGCAGCTTCAGGGGCGAAAATGAAAAACTGTTTTTT. The encoded protein is CASSFRGENEKLFF.

This clonotype was counted once. This rearrangement joins TRBV7-9 to TRBJ1-4, with D hard to call. Trimming removed 2 bases at V and 6 bases at J, with 7 bases between. CDR3 size: 13 residues. Germline V gene lookup returns CDR1 SEHNR and CDR2 FQNEAQ (reference sequence). DNA of the CDR3: TGTGCCAGCAGCTTATGGTCAGATGAAAAACTGTTTTTT. Protein: CASSLWSDEKLFF.

This clonotype has ten or more counts. The chain carries TRBV29-1 and TRBJ1-4; D not resolved. CDR3 size: 13 residues. Deletions cut 3 bases from V and 3 bases from J, with 8 bases between. From germline, CDR1 is SQVTM and CDR2 ANQGSEA. Here the CDR3 reads CSVEALSNEKLFF. In DNA, the CDR3 is TGCAGCGTTGAGGCACTCTCTAATGAAAAACTGTTTTTT. The whole variable domain, remainder taken from reference TRBV29-1 and TRBJ1-4, is SAVISQKPSRDICQRGTSLTIQCQVDSQVTMMFWYRQQPGQSLTLIATANQGSEATYESGFVIDKFPISRPNLTFSTLTVSNMSPEDSSIYLCSVEALSNEKLFFGSGTQLSVL.

This clonotype was counted between two and nine times. The rearrangement links TRBV12-3 or TRBV12-4 to TRBJ1-6; 8 positions agree with TRBD1. The CDR3 contains 14 residues. Unmatched junction bases numbered 6, after V lost 7 bases and J lost 7 bases. For the CDR3, the DNA is TGTGCCAGCAACCCACAGGGGGGGAATTCACCCCTCCACTTT. Its translation is CASNPQGGNSPLHF.

The CDR3 DNA reads TGTGCCAGCAGCCCAACAGGGGGCCAGACTGAAGCTTTCTTT. This encodes CASSPTGGQTEAFF. The V and J genes are TRBV7-9 and TRBJ1-1; the match to TRBD1 covers 9 bases. This CDR3 contains 14 residues. CDR1 SEHNR and CDR2 FQNEAQ come from the germline V gene (reference sequence). J lost 5 bases, V lost 5 bases, and 6 bases had no gene match.

The gene calls are TRBV5-1 and TRBJ2-7; possibly TRBD2 for D (5 bases). The CDR3 loop spans 15 amino acids. In germline, CDR1 is SGHRS, CDR2 YFSETQ. V was shortened by 1 base and J by 0 bases, with 11 bases between the two germline ends. CDR3 DNA sequence: TGCGCCAGCAGCTTGCTCCGGACTGACTCCTACGAGCAGTACTTC. The encoded protein is CASSLLRTDSYEQYF.

About this clonotype itself: This may be a read error: a much more frequent sequence differs by one nucleotide. The genes are TRBV29-1 and TRBJ1-1, with D maybe TRBD1 (5 bases). Germline V gene data show CDR1 as SQVTM and CDR2 as ANQGSEA. CDR3 length equals 13 residues. The V end lost 4 bases, the J end lost 2 bases, and 11 bases lay between the germline ends. CDR3 coding DNA: TGCAGCGTTGTAGGGGCAGTAAACACTGAAGCTTTCTTT. Translated: CSVVGAVNTEAFF.

The rearrangement uses TRBV20-1 and TRBJ1-5; no clear D. The CDR3 spans 13 residues. Trimming took off 4 bases at V and 4 bases at J, with 11 bases between the two ends. Per germline, CDR1 DFQATT and CDR2 SNEGSKA (reference sequence). Written as DNA, the CDR3 is TGCAGTGCTAATAAGGGAATGAATCAGCCCCAGCATTTT. Encoded protein: CSANKGMNQPQHF.

A few counts support this clonotype. The chain uses TRBV19 and TRBJ1-1; D not certain. Looked up from germline, CDR1 is LNHDA and CDR2 is SQIVND (reference sequence). With 8 bases removed from V and 0 bases from J, the gap between germline ends came to 13 bases. The length of the CDR3 is 14 residues. The chain's CDR3 is CASQAVGLNTEAFF. The CDR3 nucleotides are TGTGCCAGTCAAGCAGTCGGGCTGAACACTGAAGCTTTCTTT.

The chain links TRBV7-2 to TRBJ1-4, with D possibly matching TRBD1 (6 bases). V was clipped by 5 bases and J by 7 bases, with 11 bases between them. CDR3 size: 13 residues. Germline V gene data show CDR1 as SGHTA and CDR2 as FQGNSA. The CDR3 spells CASSVRGSEKLFF. Written as DNA, the CDR3 is TGTGCCAGCAGCGTCAGGGGCAGTGAAAAACTGTTTTTT.

On this clonotype: The junction does not match germline at one end; this may be a read error. The chain links TRBV10-3 to TRBJ2-6; 11 nucleotides align to TRBD2. CDR1 and CDR2 from the germline V gene are ENHRY and SYGVKD. This CDR3 is built from 16 residues. DNA for the CDR3: TGTGCCAGCAGTGGGACTAGCGGCTCTGGGGCCAACGTCCTGACTTTC. Protein: CASSGTSGSGANVLTF.

Worth noting for this clonotype: This may be a read error: a much more frequent sequence differs by one nucleotide. This chain connects TRBV6-5 to TRBJ2-7, with D uncertain. This CDR3 has 12 residues. Germline CDR1 MNHEY, CDR2 SVGAGI. The CDR3 protein is CAISYETSEQYF. The CDR3 DNA reads TGTGCCATCAGTTACGAGACTTCCGAGCAGTACTTC.

The V and J genes are TRBV6-1 and TRBJ1-4; D gene uncertain. CDR1 is MNHNS, CDR2 SASEGT, per germline. The CDR3 contains 14 residues. Between the trimmed V and J ends, which lost 0 bases and 7 bases, there was a span of 9 bases. The CDR3 protein is CASSEALGVEKLFF. The CDR3 bases are TGTGCCAGCAGTGAAGCTCTGGGTGTTGAAAAACTGTTTTTT.

This clonotype was observed many times. This chain uses TRBV7-2 with TRBJ1-4; no clear D gene. The CDR3 contains 13 residues. CDR1 and CDR2 (germline): SGHTA, FQGNSA. V lost 0 bases and J lost 6, with 5 bases in between. Written as DNA, the CDR3 is TGTGCCAGCAGCTTAGCGGTGGATGAAAAACTGTTTTTT. It codes for CASSLAVDEKLFF.

V gene TRBV2 combines with J gene TRBJ2-7, with 8 bases matching TRBD2. V was pared by 8 bases and J by 4 bases, with 7 bases of the junction left unmatched. The CDR3 is made up of 13 amino acids. Germline assignment: CDR1 SNHLY and CDR2 FYNNEI. This chain's CDR3 is CASDGASGYEQYF. CDR3 coding DNA: TGTGCCAGCGACGGGGCTAGCGGGTACGAGCAGTACTTC.

The CDR3 DNA reads TGTGCCAGCAGTGAAAGGGACAGGGCATCAAGTTACGAGCAGTACTTC. This encodes CASSERDRASSYEQYF. The chain couples TRBV2 to TRBJ2-7; TRBD1 matches at 9 bases. The CDR3 has 16 amino acids. After removal of 2 bases from V and 4 bases from J, the junction contained 9 bases not matched to a gene. CDR1 SNHLY and CDR2 FYNNEI come from the germline V gene.

This clonotype has ten or more counts. The chain carries TRBV29-1 and TRBJ1-2; 8 nucleotides line up with TRBD1. Germline assignment: CDR1 SQVTM and CDR2 ANQGSEA. The CDR3 is 13 residues long. V lost 3 bases to trimming and J lost 2 bases; unmatched junction nucleotides: 2. The CDR3 protein is CSVEDRDNYGYTF. The CDR3 coding sequence is TGCAGCGTTGAGGACAGGGACAACTATGGCTACACCTTC.

This clonotype was picked up a small number of times. The chain employs TRBV7-9 and TRBJ2-2; D is possibly TRBD2 (5 bases). Trimming left V 2 bases short and J 0 bases short, with 10 bases between. This CDR3 has 16 amino acids. Germline V gene lookup returns CDR1 SEHNR and CDR2 FQNEAQ (reference sequence). CDR3: CASSLSQRSNTGELFF. The CDR3 DNA follows: TGTGCCAGCAGCTTATCTCAGCGGTCGAACACCGGGGAGCTGTTTTTT.

This clonotype was picked up many times. The genes are TRBV10-3 and TRBJ1-5; D unresolved. The CDR3 runs to 14 residues. Deletions cut 1 base from V and 3 bases from J, with 7 bases between. CDR1 and CDR2 from the germline V gene are ENHRY and SYGVKD. In DNA form, the CDR3 reads TGTGCCATCAGTGAGTTTGCCGACAATCAGCCCCAGCATTTT. It codes for CAISEFADNQPQHF.

The J gene is TRBJ2-7, the V gene TRBV10-3; the D is unclear. The germline V gene has CDR1 ENHRY and CDR2 SYGVKD. CDR3 length: 12 amino acids. Trimming took off 6 bases at V and 4 bases at J, with 10 bases between the two ends. Here the CDR3 reads CAISGLSYEQYF. Written as DNA, the CDR3 is TGTGCCATCAGCGGGTTATCTTACGAGCAGTACTTC.